This TCR beta chain was recorded in a study of blood T cell repertoires in COVID-19. Overall study context: Collection of acute and convalescent COVID-19 samples took place in the United States, Italy and Spain. Nucleic acid was either cDNA or gDNA, and it came from T cells, B-cell-depleted T cells, or PBMCs.

Only a few counts were recorded for this clone. Original data processing: Amplification from reference gene primers served as the basis for estimated nucleated cell counts. Only in-frame clones appear in the TCRdb table, and some are missing; sequencing was by immunoSEQ multiplex PCR. V and J calls plus clone size are reproduced from that table; the DNA served to infer D and trimming. The sample lists approximately 410,000 clones, roughly 90% seen once, with 1.4% to 1.5% in the top ten. The material sequenced was peripheral blood. This TCR came from a woman aged 25 to 45 with active or convalescent COVID-19.

CDR3 loop: CASSSELDTEAFF. The CDR3 nucleotides read TGTGCCAGCAGTTCAGAATTGGACACTGAAGCTTTCTTT. V usage is TRBV27 and J usage is TRBJ1-1, with D hard to call. CDR3 size: 13 residues. The V end was cut by 4 bases, the J end by 3 bases, with 9 bases between. Germline assignment: CDR1 MNHEY and CDR2 SMNVEV (reference sequence).